Listed below are T cell receptor beta chains from one sample, sequenced in a study of T-cell memory formation after mild COVID-19. One entry per CDR3 protein results from TCRdb running MiXCR on the 5' RACE reads. Of 450,000 or so distinct CDR3 sequences in the sample, approximately 25% were seen once. Sequenced sample: PBMCs or a T cell subset sorted from them (not recorded which). These receptors all stem from an adult woman who had mild COVID-19 (a few samples of this study predate the infection). Cell type and time point are not known. Both conserved end residues are part of each CDR3. A D gene is named only where the DNA matches it firmly. Only part of the rows carry a size: once, few, many, or a class if the clone is expanded.

V: TRBV2
J: TRBJ2-5
D: TRBD2
size: NA
CDR3: CASITSTASGGAETQYF
DNA: TGTGCCAGCATCACCTCAACGGCTAGCGGTGGGGCAGAGACCCAGTACTTC

V: TRBV19
J: TRBJ2-7
D: NA
size: few
CDR3: CASSRQESSYEQYF
DNA: TGTGCCAGTAGCCGACAGGAGAGCTCCTACGAGCAGTACTTC

V: TRBV3-1
J: TRBJ1-2
D: NA
size: few
CDR3: CASSQCSRGYCYGYTF
DNA: TGTGCCAGCAGCCAATGTTCCAGGGGCTATTGCTATGGCTACACCTTC

V: TRBV7-9
J: TRBJ1-2
D: NA
size: NA
CDR3: CASSLAMEHLRGYTF
DNA: TGTGCCAGCAGCTTAGCGATGGAGCACCTTCGGGGCTACACCTTC

V: TRBV4-1
J: TRBJ1-1
D: TRBD1
size: NA
CDR3: CATQPGQGDTEAFF
DNA: TGCGCCACCCAACCGGGACAGGGGGACACTGAAGCTTTCTTT

V: TRBV12-3/TRBV12-4
J: TRBJ1-3
D: NA
size: few
CDR3: CASSFGGSGNTIYF
DNA: TGTGCCAGCAGTTTCGGGGGCTCTGGAAACACCATATATTTT

V: TRBV7-9
J: TRBJ1-1
D: NA
size: NA
CDR3: CASSLAAGERAFF
DNA: TGTGCCAGCAGCTTAGCAGCAGGGGAAAGAGCTTTCTTT

V: TRBV5-4
J: TRBJ2-5
D: NA
size: NA
CDR3: CASSPGATSQETQYF
DNA: TGTGCCAGCAGTCCCGGGGCGACTAGCCAAGAGACCCAGTACTTC

V: TRBV12-3/TRBV12-4
J: TRBJ2-7
D: NA
size: few
CDR3: CASSLAQGFWEQYF
DNA: TGTGCCAGCAGTCTCGCCCAGGGCTTTTGGGAGCAGTACTTC

V: TRBV20-1
J: TRBJ2-1
D: NA
size: NA
CDR3: CSARGHRNYNEQFF
DNA: TGCAGTGCTAGAGGACACAGAAACTACAATGAGCAGTTCTTC